Listed below are T cell receptor beta chains from one sample, sequenced in a study of blood T cell repertoires in COVID-19. Produced via immunoSEQ multiplex PCR; TCRdb's table is partial and in-frame only. In the table there are tens of thousands of clones, roughly 85% of which are singletons. Material for sequencing was peripheral blood. These receptors were collected from a human donor in a cohort sampled during active COVID-19. Each CDR3 is given with its conserved first and last residue. The D gene is left open where the match is weak. Where a row states a size, it is once, few, many or the class of an expanded clone; other rows omit it.

d_call clone_size j_call v_call cdr3_aa cdr3_nt
TRBD1 NA TRBJ2-3 TRBV15 CATSRGDRGGDTQYF TGTGCCACCAGCAGGGGAGACAGGGGAGGAGATACGCAGTATTTT
NA once TRBJ1-3 TRBV2 CASSGGGSGNTIYF TGTGCCAGCAGTGGGGGCGGTTCTGGAAACACCATATATTTT
TRBD2 NA TRBJ2-2 TRBV19 CASKSSGRYGELFF TGTGCCAGTAAATCTAGCGGGAGATACGGGGAGCTGTTTTTT
NA NA TRBJ2-2 TRBV5-4 CASSFRPSTGELFF TGTGCCAGCAGCTTTCGTCCCAGTACCGGGGAGCTGTTTTTT
TRBD2 NA TRBJ2-1 TRBV2 CASSEGTSGRAYEQFF TGTGCCAGCAGTGAAGGGACTAGCGGGAGGGCTTATGAGCAGTTCTTC
TRBD1 NA TRBJ2-7 TRBV7-2 CASSLRTGGNEQYF TGTGCCAGCAGCTTGAGGACAGGGGGAAACGAGCAGTACTTC
TRBD2 NA TRBJ2-7 TRBV13 CASSFLAGGLSYEQYF TGTGCCAGCAGCTTCTTAGCGGGAGGCCTCTCCTACGAGCAGTACTTC
NA NA TRBJ2-7 TRBV5-1 CASSLAGIDEYEQYF TGCGCCAGCAGCTTGGCCGGGATCGATGAATACGAGCAGTACTTC
NA NA TRBJ2-7 TRBV6-5 CASSYPSVPPGEQYF TGTGCCAGCAGTTACCCCTCCGTCCCCCCGGGGGAGCAGTACTTC
TRBD2 NA TRBJ2-1 TRBV6-5 CASSPGRAGNEQFF TGTGCCAGCAGCCCCGGGCGAGCGGGAAATGAGCAGTTCTTC
NA NA TRBJ2-7 TRBV3-1/TRBV3-2 CASSQEGGGEQYF TGTGCCAGCAGCCAAGAGGGTGGCGGCGAGCAGTACTTC
NA NA TRBJ2-7 TRBV9 CASSVAQETYEQYF TGTGCCAGCAGCGTAGCCCAGGAAACCTACGAGCAGTACTTC
NA NA TRBJ2-7 TRBV5-4 CASSLTGSRGYEQYF TGTGCCAGCAGTTTGACGGGATCACGGGGCTACGAGCAGTACTTC
NA NA TRBJ1-5 TRBV6-7 CATLRSNQPQHF TGTGCCACCCTTCGGTCTAATCAGCCCCAGCATTTT
TRBD2 many TRBJ2-1 TRBV6-5 CAIQLIAGDNEQFF TGTGCCATCCAACTAATAGCGGGAGACAATGAGCAGTTCTTC
NA NA TRBJ2-2 TRBV9 CASTPLLLNTGELFF TGTGCCAGCACCCCTCTCCTACTTAACACCGGGGAGCTGTTTTTT
NA few TRBJ1-1 TRBV28 CASSLAGVFTDTEAFF TGTGCCAGCAGTTTAGCAGGGGTGTTCACGGACACTGAAGCTTTCTTT
TRBD2 NA TRBJ2-3 TRBV18 CASSRRLAGAGRRTDTQYF TGTGCCAGCTCACGAAGACTAGCGGGAGCGGGTAGACGAACAGATACGCAGTATTTT
NA once TRBJ2-7 TRBV10-3 CAISGAGLLPYEQYF TGTGCCATCAGTGGGGCTGGACTTCTCCCCTACGAGCAGTACTTC
TRBD1 few TRBJ2-7 TRBV25-1 CASSPRTGTYEQYF TGTGCCAGCAGTCCCCGGACAGGCACCTACGAGCAGTACTTC
TRBD2 NA TRBJ2-7 TRBV7-2 CASSFLKLAEITYEQYF TGTGCCAGCAGCTTTCTGAAACTAGCGGAAATTACCTACGAGCAGTACTTC
TRBD1 NA TRBJ2-5 TRBV11-2 CASSLDGTGLYQETQYF TGTGCCAGCAGCTTAGATGGGACAGGATTGTACCAAGAGACCCAGTACTTC
NA NA TRBJ2-5 TRBV5-5 CASSLQGVFGETQYF TGTGCCAGCAGCTTACAGGGAGTGTTTGGAGAGACCCAGTACTTC
NA NA TRBJ1-3 TRBV5-4 CASSHPSGGRKENTIYF TGTGCCAGCAGCCACCCAAGCGGGGGACGGAAGGAAAACACCATATATTTT
TRBD2 NA TRBJ2-2 TRBV4-1 CASSHLAGGGELFF TGCGCCAGCAGCCATTTAGCGGGGGGCGGGGAGCTGTTTTTT
TRBD1 NA TRBJ1-3 TRBV18 CASSPPSRGRIGNTIYF TGTGCCAGCTCACCACCGAGTAGGGGGCGCATTGGAAACACCATATATTTT
NA NA TRBJ1-6 TRBV25-1 CASSGNTLNNSPLHF TGTGCCAGCAGTGGTAACACCCTCAATAATTCACCCCTCCACTTT
TRBD2 NA TRBJ2-1 TRBV9 CASTPLAGYNEQFF TGTGCCAGCACCCCGCTAGCGGGGTACAATGAGCAGTTCTTC
NA NA TRBJ2-6 TRBV27 CASSLSPGAGANVLTF TGTGCCAGCAGTTTATCCCCGGGAGCTGGGGCCAACGTCCTGACTTTC
NA NA TRBJ2-3 TRBV10-3 CAISGQGLGPDTQYF TGTGCCATCAGTGGGCAGGGGTTGGGCCCAGATACGCAGTATTTT
TRBD1 NA TRBJ2-7 TRBV19 CASSDRDDLYEQYF TGTGCCAGTTCTGACAGGGATGACCTATACGAGCAGTACTTC
TRBD1 NA TRBJ2-7 TRBV28 CASSYHLDRVAYEQYF TGTGCCAGCAGTTACCACCTGGACAGGGTCGCCTACGAGCAGTACTTC
NA NA TRBJ2-2 TRBV7-2 CASSLGGLVSTGELFF TGTGCCAGCAGCTTAGGGGGACTGGTGTCTACCGGGGAGCTGTTTTTT
NA NA TRBJ1-1 TRBV7-9 CASSLAGDTEAFF TGTGCCAGCAGCTTGGCCGGAGACACTGAAGCTTTCTTT
NA NA TRBJ2-4 TRBV5-1 CASSLSTGAKNIQYF TGCGCCAGCAGCTTGAGTACGGGGGCCAAAAACATTCAGTACTTC